This T cell receptor (beta chain) was sequenced for a study of cytotoxic CD8 clonotypes in ibrutinib-treated CLL. Study-wide context: Timing of response sample collection was a median about twelve months after treatment start, with a range of 6 to 36.

Notes on this clone: Its antigen is unidentified.

Sequencing was performed with immunoSEQ multiplex PCR; in TCRdb, only in-frame clones are kept and a portion is missing. This sample has roughly 220,000 clones, with 79% found just once. Looked up from germline, CDR1 is SNHLY and CDR2 is FYNNEI. The CDR3 runs to 15 residues. Unmatched junction bases numbered 5, after V lost 6 bases and J lost 4 bases. General study points: Contraction or stability on treatment was seen for public clonotypes, which were uncommon.

The TCR comes from a human donor with chronic lymphocytic leukemia. The chain links TRBV2 to TRBJ2-1, with 11 positions matching TRBD2. The starting material was PBMCs, obtained after 12 months of ibrutinib treatment. The CDR3 reads CASREGLAVYNEQFF. In DNA form, the CDR3 reads TGTGCCAGCAGGGAGGGACTAGCGGTATACAATGAGCAGTTCTTC.